The source of this T cell receptor beta chain is a study of blood T cell repertoires in COVID-19. Study in general: COVID-19 samples collected from the United States, Italy and Spain covered acute and convalescent phases.

In the original workflow: Using reference gene primer amplification, nucleated cell counts were estimated. Using immunoSEQ multiplex PCR, the repertoire was profiled, and TCRdb retains in-frame clones only, with some absent. V and J calls and clone size are copied from that table; D and trimming were computed from the DNA. The sample includes 410,000 or so clones, 80% to 90% of them seen just once. The CDR3 has 14 amino acids. Trimming shortened V by 4 bases and J by 1 base, and 10 bases separated the two germline ends. Looked up from germline, CDR1 is LNHDA and CDR2 is SQIVND (reference sequence). The sequence was obtained from a woman under 40 with active or convalescent COVID-19. Specimen: peripheral blood. This rearrangement joins TRBV19 to TRBJ1-1; D is undetermined. For the CDR3, the DNA is TGTGCCAGTAGTAAACAGCCACAGAACACTGAAGCTTTCTTT. It codes for CASSKQPQNTEAFF.